These 15 T cell receptor beta chains came from one sample sequenced in a study of neoadjuvant anti-PD-1 for oral cavity cancer (dated by TCRdb to the early 2020s). Library preparation used the immunoSEQ multiplex PCR assay. TCRdb stores this immuneACCESS table with in-frame sequences only. Part of the clones is absent; in the studies checked, under half of the shortfall reflects unresolved V genes, and no reason is known for the rest. Across this sample there are 15,000 to 20,000 clones, with approximately 70% seen only once. The biggest ten clones account for approximately 2.5% of the sample. The time point label of this sample denotes: before neoadjuvant nivolumab. Source: PBMCs, taken before nivolumab (anti-PD-1) treatment. The receptor source for this set is a person aged 35-80 years with oral cavity squamous cell carcinoma.

The CDR3 protein is CAWSVLGLLYQETQYF. The CDR3 DNA sequence: TGTGCCTGGAGTGTACTGGGGCTTCTGTACCAAGAGACCCAGTACTTC. The rearrangement uses TRBV30 and TRBJ2-5; perhaps TRBD1 as D (5 bases). Per the germline V gene, CDR1 is GTSNPN and CDR2 is SVGIG (reference sequence). Deletions cut 0 bases from V and 0 bases from J, with 14 bases between. The CDR3 loop spans 16 amino acids.

V and J are TRBV5-1 and TRBJ1-2, with D possibly TRBD1 on 5 matching bases. Trimming stripped 0 bases from V and 8 bases from J, with 11 bases between. CDR3 length equals 13 residues. Looked up from germline, CDR1 is SGHRS and CDR2 is YFSETQ. The CDR3 bases are TGCGCCAGCAGCTTGGCAGGGCCGGGGGGCTACACCTTC. Translated: CASSLAGPGGYTF.

This clone was picked up a small number of times. The gene calls are TRBV19 and TRBJ2-7; TRBD2 aligns across 7 bases. This CDR3 has 15 residues. Germline trimming cut 3 bases from V and 5 bases from J; bases unmatched to any gene: 10. Per germline, CDR1 LNHDA and CDR2 SQIVND (reference sequence). The CDR3 region has the DNA TGTGCCAGTAGTATTGACGCGGGAGCTGCAAACGAGCAGTACTTC. This encodes CASSIDAGAANEQYF.

This clone showed up just a few times. This sequence joins TRBV30 and TRBJ2-7; 8 positions agree with TRBD2. The CDR3 is 17 amino acids. From germline, CDR1 is GTSNPN and CDR2 SVGIG (reference sequence). The junction had 17 bases not matched to a gene; V was cut back by 5 bases and J by 2 bases. The chain's CDR3 is CAWGGNLRSGSTYEQYF. The CDR3 bases are TGTGCCTGGGGTGGGAACCTTAGGAGCGGGAGTACCTACGAGCAGTACTTC. Supplemented by reference TRBV30 and TRBJ2-7, the full variable domain reads SQTIHQWPATLVQPVGSPLSLECTVEGTSNPNLYWYRQAAGRGLQLLFYSVGIGQISSEVPQNLSASRPQDRQFILSSKKLLLSDSGFYLCAWGGNLRSGSTYEQYFGPGTRLTVT.

The chain has TRBV29-1 and TRBJ1-3; no reliable D call. V lost 1 base to trimming and J lost 0 bases, with 13 bases between them. CDR1 is SQVTM, CDR2 ANQGSEA, per germline. The CDR3 contains 16 residues. CDR3 in amino acids: CSVEGHGLFSGNTIYF. For the CDR3, the DNA is TGCAGCGTTGAAGGGCACGGACTGTTCTCTGGAAACACCATATATTTT.

V usage is TRBV12-5 and J usage is TRBJ2-1; 10 bases align to TRBD2. Germline V lookup: CDR1 LGHNT, CDR2 FRNRAP. CDR3 length: 15 residues. J lost 7 bases, V lost 2 bases, and 5 bases had no gene match. Written as DNA, the CDR3 is TGTGCTAGTGGTTTGAACCTAGCGGGAGAAAATGAGCAGTTCTTC. It translates to CASGLNLAGENEQFF. Complete variable domain (other parts from reference TRBV12-5 and TRBJ2-1): DARVTQTPRHKVTEMGQEVTMRCQPILGHNTVFWYRQTMMQGLELLAYFRNRAPLDDSGMPKDRFSAEMPDATLATLKIQPSEPRDSAVYFCASGLNLAGENEQFFGPGTRLTVL.

The V and J genes are TRBV29-1 and TRBJ2-1; 9 positions agree with TRBD2. CDR1 and CDR2 from the germline V gene are SQVTM and ANQGSEA. With V trimmed by 6 bases and J by 7 bases, 7 bases remained unmatched. This CDR3 has 13 residues. CDR3 loop: CSVGGGGVNEQFF. The CDR3 nucleotides read TGCAGCGTAGGCGGGGGGGGAGTGAATGAGCAGTTCTTC.

The gene calls are TRBV5-8 and TRBJ1-2; weak D call: TRBD1 (6 bases). Trimming left V 0 bases short and J 2 bases short, with 8 bases between. Germline V gene sequence: CDR1 SGHTS, CDR2 YDEGEE. The CDR3 spans 14 residues. The CDR3 DNA is TGTGCCAGCAGCTTGGGGGGGACAAACTATGGCTACACCTTC. Translation gives CASSLGGTNYGYTF.

The V and J genes are TRBV5-1 and TRBJ2-5; 10 bases match TRBD2. The ends lost 1 base at V and 5 bases at J; junction bases unmatched: 2. CDR3 length: 14 amino acids. CDR1 SGHRS and CDR2 YFSETQ come from the germline V gene. CDR3 region: CASSLNSGRETQYF. CDR3 nucleotides: TGCGCCAGCAGCTTGAATAGCGGGAGGGAGACCCAGTACTTC. The whole variable domain, filled in from reference TRBV5-1 and TRBJ2-5, reads KAGVTQTPRYLIKTRGQQVTLSCSPISGHRSVSWYQQTPGQGLQFLFEYFSETQRNKGNFPGRFSGRQFSNSRSEMNVSTLELGDSALYLCASSLNSGRETQYFGPGTRLLVL.

This clone was observed a handful of times. The chain links TRBV27 to TRBJ2-1; D is unresolved. The CDR3 is made up of 15 amino acids. Germline lookup yields CDR1 MNHEY and CDR2 SMNVEV (reference sequence). V lost 2 bases and J lost 0, with 8 bases in between. CDR3 bases: TGTGCCAGCAGTTTAGGGGTCAGCTCCTACAATGAGCAGTTCTTC. Residues: CASSLGVSSYNEQFF.

The chain recombines TRBV19 with TRBJ2-1, with 7 bases aligning to TRBD1. The V segment lost 8 bases and the J segment 3 bases; nucleotides outside the gene matches: 13. CDR3 size: 16 residues. Germline V gene lookup returns CDR1 LNHDA and CDR2 SQIVND (reference sequence). DNA for the CDR3: TGTGCCAGTGAAAGGGGGACGGGACAGCTCTACAATGAGCAGTTCTTC. Its protein is CASERGTGQLYNEQFF.

V is TRBV30 and J is TRBJ2-5; the D gene is possibly TRBD2 (6 bases). The CDR3 has 15 amino acids. Germline CDR1 is GTSNPN and CDR2 is SVGIG (reference sequence). The V and J ends lost 2 bases and 7 bases respectively, with 20 bases between them. The CDR3 region has the DNA TGTGCCTGGAGTCCCTCCGGACAATACGGGGGGACCCAGTACTTC. Its translation is CAWSPSGQYGGTQYF.

The chain uses TRBV20-1 and TRBJ1-1; D ambiguous. The CDR3 has 11 residues. CDR1 and CDR2 (germline): DFQATT, SNEGSKA (reference sequence). V was shortened by 5 bases and J by 2 bases, with 6 bases between the two germline ends. The CDR3 reads CSALNNTEAFF. In nucleotides, the CDR3 is TGCAGTGCTTTGAACAACACTGAAGCTTTCTTT.

The CDR3 coding sequence is TGTGCCAGCAGTGAAGCAGCGCAGGGGGTGGGGGAGCTGTTTTTT. Translating gives CASSEAAQGVGELFF. The chain recombines TRBV2 with TRBJ2-2; 7 nucleotides align to TRBD1. Germline CDR1 and CDR2: SNHLY and FYNNEI. This CDR3 is 15 amino acids long. V shed 0 bases, J shed 8 bases, and the junction held 6 bases outside the gene matches.

V gene TRBV5-8 combines with J gene TRBJ1-5, with 8 bases fitting TRBD1. CDR3 length: 16 residues. Germline V gives CDR1 SGHTS, CDR2 YDEGEE. The V and J ends lost 1 base and 5 bases, in that order; junction bases with no gene match: 8. CDR3 sequence (DNA): TGTGCCAGCAGCTTGTGGTCGACAGGGGCTGATCAGCCCCAGCATTTT. Translated, it gives CASSLWSTGADQPQHF.